This is a list of T cell receptor beta chains from one sample in a study of blood T cell repertoires in COVID-19. Sequencing was performed with immunoSEQ multiplex PCR; in TCRdb, only in-frame clones are kept and a portion is missing. The data contain some 180,000 clones, approximately 85% of them singletons. The sample taken for sequencing was PBMCs or T cells enriched from blood (not recorded which). The receptor set was obtained from a man aged 35 to 55 who had recovered from COVID-19. Both conserved end residues are part of each CDR3. D genes are given only for firm matches. Part of the rows lack a size; the others show once, few, many or a class for expanded clones.

j_gene	abundance	d_gene	v_gene	CDR3aa	CDR3nt
TRBJ1-2	.	.	TRBV18	CASSPPGGVGGYTF	TGTGCCAGCTCACCACCGGGGGGAGTTGGTGGCTACACCTTC
TRBJ1-5	few	TRBD1	TRBV19	CASSRGTELNQPQHF	TGTGCCAGTAGCCGGGGGACAGAACTCAATCAGCCCCAGCATTTT
TRBJ2-1	.	TRBD2	TRBV24-1	CATPIFSGGAMGYGNEQFF	TGTGCCACGCCAATTTTTAGCGGGGGAGCAATGGGATATGGCAATGAGCAGTTCTTC
TRBJ1-1	once	TRBD1	TRBV18	CASSPSVGVQGPEAFF	TGTGCCAGCTCACCGTCGGTCGGGGTACAGGGGCCTGAAGCTTTCTTT
TRBJ1-1	.	.	TRBV28	CASSPTTGSVNTEAFF	TGTGCCAGCAGTCCAACGACAGGCTCGGTGAACACTGAAGCTTTCTTT
TRBJ2-3	once	.	TRBV29-1	CSARGSLSPTDTQYF	TGCAGCGCCCGGGGTAGCCTGTCTCCCACAGATACGCAGTATTTT
TRBJ2-6	few	TRBD1	TRBV7-9	CASSRPLQGSNVLTF	TGTGCCAGCAGCCGACCTCTACAGGGGTCCAACGTCCTGACTTTC
TRBJ2-7	.	TRBD1	TRBV7-8	CASGETRGQEQYF	TGTGCCAGCGGGGAGACCAGGGGGCAAGAGCAGTACTTC
TRBJ2-5	.	.	TRBV5-1	CASSLDGGAQETQYF	TGCGCCAGCAGCTTGGACGGAGGCGCCCAAGAGACCCAGTACTTC
TRBJ2-2	.	TRBD2	TRBV27	CASSLFWRERWNTGELFF	TGTGCCAGCAGTTTATTTTGGCGGGAGAGATGGAACACCGGGGAGCTGTTTTTT
TRBJ2-7	.	TRBD1	TRBV28	CASSSEGSTGGGEQYF	TGTGCCAGCAGTTCAGAGGGGTCGACAGGGGGCGGCGAGCAGTACTTC
TRBJ1-6	.	.	TRBV5-5	CASSLGDTHNSPLHF	TGTGCCAGCAGCTTGGGGGACACGCATAATTCACCCCTCCACTTT
TRBJ2-1	.	.	TRBV25-1	CASSGGYNEQFF	TGTGCCAGCAGTGGAGGATACAATGAGCAGTTCTTC
TRBJ1-1	.	.	TRBV11-3	CASSLVSLSRYAEAFF	TGTGCCAGCAGCTTAGTCTCTCTTAGCCGCTACGCTGAAGCTTTCTTT
TRBJ1-4	.	.	TRBV27	CASKSGAEKLFF	TGTGCCAGCAAGTCAGGGGCTGAAAAACTGTTTTTT
TRBJ2-3	.	.	TRBV27	CASSLSNSGADTQYF	TGTGCCAGCAGTTTATCAAATTCAGGGGCAGATACGCAGTATTTT
TRBJ2-2	once	TRBD1	TRBV30	CAWKGTGGVGELFF	TGTGCCTGGAAAGGGACAGGGGGCGTCGGGGAGCTGTTTTTT
TRBJ1-2	.	TRBD1	TRBV5-6	CASSQRDRGYGYTF	TGTGCCAGCAGCCAGCGGGACAGGGGTTATGGCTACACCTTC
TRBJ2-5	.	.	TRBV24-1	CATSDLNTPETQYF	TGTGCCACCAGTGATTTGAACACCCCTGAGACCCAGTACTTC
TRBJ2-7	.	.	TRBV11-3	CASSILWGQRAYEQYF	TGTGCCAGCAGCATTCTATGGGGACAGCGGGCCTACGAGCAGTACTTC
TRBJ2-1	few	.	TRBV15	CATSREGRHSSYNEQFF	TGTGCCACCAGCAGAGAGGGCCGACATAGCTCCTACAATGAGCAGTTCTTC
TRBJ1-6	.	.	TRBV5-1	CASSLDGTGFSPLHF	TGCGCCAGCAGCTTGGACGGTACAGGTTTTTCACCCCTCCACTTT
TRBJ2-3	.	.	TRBV29-1	CSSEWGGRGDTQYF	TGCAGCTCCGAATGGGGGGGGCGCGGGGATACGCAGTATTTT
TRBJ1-4	.	.	TRBV4-1	CASSQEGGFNEKLFF	TGCGCCAGCAGCCAAGAAGGGGGATTTAATGAAAAACTGTTTTTT
TRBJ2-7	.	.	TRBV11-2	CASSLRSGWEVTYEQYF	TGTGCCAGCAGCTTAAGGTCCGGGTGGGAGGTCACCTACGAGCAGTACTTC
TRBJ1-2	.	.	TRBV10-1	CASRGGYGYTF	TGCGCCAGCAGGGGAGGCTATGGCTACACCTTC
TRBJ2-4	.	TRBD1	TRBV11-3	CASSLDGDRGNIQYF	TGTGCCAGCAGCTTAGATGGGGACAGGGGGAACATTCAGTACTTC
TRBJ1-5	.	TRBD1	TRBV27	CASSSGTAPQHF	TGTGCCAGCAGTTCCGGGACAGCCCCCCAGCATTTT
TRBJ1-5	.	.	TRBV24-1	CATSDGVKGGGQPQHF	TGTGCCACCAGTGATGGGGTCAAGGGAGGAGGTCAGCCCCAGCATTTT